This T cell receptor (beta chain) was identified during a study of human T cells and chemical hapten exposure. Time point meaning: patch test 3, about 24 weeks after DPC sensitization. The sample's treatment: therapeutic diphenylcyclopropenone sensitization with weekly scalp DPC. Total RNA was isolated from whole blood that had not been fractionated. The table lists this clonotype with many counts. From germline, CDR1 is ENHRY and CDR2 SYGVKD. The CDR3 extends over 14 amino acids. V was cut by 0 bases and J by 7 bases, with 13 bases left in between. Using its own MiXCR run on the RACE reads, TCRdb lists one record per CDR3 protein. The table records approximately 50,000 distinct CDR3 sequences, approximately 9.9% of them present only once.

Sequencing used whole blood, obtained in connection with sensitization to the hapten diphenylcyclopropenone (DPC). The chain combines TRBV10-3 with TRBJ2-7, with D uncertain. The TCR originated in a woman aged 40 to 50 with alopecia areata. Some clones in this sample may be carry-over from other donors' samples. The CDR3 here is CAISESPQSREQYF. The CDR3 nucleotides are TGTGCCATCAGTGAGTCGCCCCAATCGAGGGAGCAGTACTTC.